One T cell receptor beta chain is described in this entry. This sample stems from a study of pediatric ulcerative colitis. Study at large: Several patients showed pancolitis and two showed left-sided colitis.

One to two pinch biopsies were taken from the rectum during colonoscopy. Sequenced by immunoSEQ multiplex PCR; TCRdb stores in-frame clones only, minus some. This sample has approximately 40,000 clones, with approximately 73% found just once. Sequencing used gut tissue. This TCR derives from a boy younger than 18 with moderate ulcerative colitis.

This CDR3 reads CASSFDRGRSQPQHF. The CDR3 region has the DNA TGTGCCAGCAGTTTCGACAGGGGGCGATCTCAGCCCCAGCATTTT. The genes are TRBV28 and TRBJ1-5; 10 nucleotides agree with TRBD1. V was clipped by 3 bases and J by 6 bases; unmatched bases: 5. CDR3 length: 15 amino acids. The germline CDR1 and CDR2 sequences are MDHEN and SYDVKM.